The present T cell receptor beta chain was sequenced within a study of blood T cells in healthy people across ages. Points from the study as a whole: The authors considered diversity estimates from one million T cells to be underestimates. Whereas aged donors had fewer naive CD4+ cells, long-lived donors had more of them and higher diversity.

Through a sample-barcoded 5' primer and a J-beta primer mix, a second PCR was run for roughly 7 to 11 cycles. Tagging of each cDNA molecule was performed by a template-switch adaptor with 12 random nucleotides. One entry per CDR3 protein, called by TCRdb with MiXCR from the 5' RACE reads. The table includes approximately 1,000,000 distinct CDR3 sequences, 45% detected once. Comments on this clonotype: Its antigen is unknown.

Isolated PBMCs totaled at least 7 million in each sample. Germline V gene lookup returns CDR1 ENHRY and CDR2 SYGVKD. The germline V and J ends were trimmed by 9 bases and 4 bases, with 20 bases remaining between them. The CDR3 is made up of 15 amino acids. The TCR was taken from a woman aged 60 to 75 in good health. The rearrangement uses TRBV10-3 and TRBJ2-3; D not certain. The sequenced sample consisted of blood. Here the CDR3 reads CAIEQGPGTSDTQYF. CDR3 bases: TGTGCCATTGAACAAGGGCCTGGTACTTCAGATACGCAGTATTTT.